The sequence of this T cell receptor (beta chain) was determined in a study of blood T cell repertoires in COVID-19. Overall study context: T cells, B-cell-depleted T cells, or PBMCs provided the cDNA or gDNA that served as material.

Original analysis: Cell counts per sample came from amplifying reference gene primers. Repertoires were generated with immunoSEQ multiplex PCR, while TCRdb's copy carries only in-frame clones and drops some. V and J calls and clone size are as listed in that table; D and trimming were resolved from the DNA. Of around 250,000 clones listed, roughly 85% are singletons. CDR3 size: 15 residues. J was trimmed by 5 bases and V by 7 bases; bases with no gene match: 6. Germline values: CDR1 SGHTA, CDR2 FQGNSA. This sequence joins TRBV7-2 and TRBJ1-6; 9 positions agree with TRBD1. The origin of this receptor is a woman aged 30 to 39 with active or convalescent COVID-19. Source material: peripheral blood. In DNA, the CDR3 is TGTGCCAGCAACCGGGACAGGGTCAATAATTCACCCCTCCACTTT. Translating gives CASNRDRVNNSPLHF.